These T cell receptor beta chains were read from a single sample in a study of blood T cell repertoires in COVID-19. The protocol was immunoSEQ multiplex PCR, while the TCRdb copy is restricted to in-frame clones and leaves out a portion. The sample holds 300,000 or so clones, 86% seen once. The sample taken for sequencing was PBMCs or T cells enriched from blood (not recorded which). The receptors originated from a woman in her thirties or forties with acute COVID-19. The conserved cysteine and the conserved F or W are not part of the CDR3 here.

V gene,CDR3 length,CDR3 protein
TRBV20-1,11,SASMGVNQPQH
TRBV5-4,13,ASSLEPSSYNEQF
TRBV7-9,15,ASSFRQVFNSGNTIY
TRBV5-1,13,ASSLGTGGPGELF
TRBV5-5,12,ASSFSDRNYGYT
TRBV4-3,13,ASSQGSGGGNEQF
TRBV6-6,14,ASSYSGTGENQPQH
TRBV5-6,12,ASSLTGSGNTIY
TRBV19,11,ASQDISGNTIY
TRBV7-8,12,ASSRTGAGNTIY
TRBV25-1,10,ASSESGTDEY
TRBV19,12,ASSTRIGNQPQH
TRBV28,10,ASKIRGHEQY
TRBV12-5,11,ASGLAGGNGYT
TRBV5-1,13,ASSPIQGRSGELF
TRBV24-1,9,ATSEGLEAF
TRBV2,13,ASSPSGGSNQPQH
TRBV3-1/TRBV3-2,13,ASSTQGASNQPQH
TRBV29-1,11,SVGPGQPYEQY
TRBV3-1/TRBV3-2,14,ASSQVGGRARSEQF